The next 16 T cell receptor beta chains were all read from a single sample in a study of CD8 T cells in Susac syndrome. RNA in amounts of 0.5 to 1 ug was reverse transcribed with random hexamers. TCRdb fed the immunoSEQ multiplex PCR reads into MiXCR, producing one record per CDR3 protein. The table has approximately 210,000 distinct CDR3 sequences, about 95% seen once. The sequencing input was CD4+ T cells from PBMCs. The source of these receptors is a human donor with Susac syndrome.

This CDR3 reads CASSLSGVPYEQYF. In DNA, the CDR3 is TGTGCCAGCAGTCTCTCCGGGGTCCCCTACGAGCAGTACTTC. J is TRBJ2-7 and V is TRBV12-3 or TRBV12-4; D might be TRBD2 (5 bases). Trimming left V 5 bases short and J 2 bases short, with 13 bases between. The CDR3 sequence is 14 residues long.

V is TRBV5-4 and J is TRBJ2-7; the match to TRBD1 covers 7 bases. From germline, CDR1 is SGHNT and CDR2 YYREEE (reference sequence). CDR3 length: 14 amino acids. With V trimmed by 1 base and J by 2 bases, 3 bases remained unmatched. CDR3 DNA: TGTGCCAGCAGCTTGTCGGGACAGACCTACGAGCAGTACTTC. Amino acids: CASSLSGQTYEQYF.

The chain uses TRBV12-3 or TRBV12-4 and TRBJ2-7; D unclear. Trimming pared 3 bases from V and 4 bases from J, leaving 10 bases between. This CDR3 spans 13 amino acids. The CDR3 region has the DNA TGTGCCAGCAGTTTCTCCAGTGGATACGAGCAGTACTTC. Translated, it gives CASSFSSGYEQYF.

This clonotype was recorded once. The chain joins TRBV12-3 or TRBV12-4 to TRBJ1-4; 9 bases line up with TRBD1. Trimming took 3 bases from V and 5 from J; bases not matched to a gene: 4. This CDR3 spans 15 amino acids. The DNA of the CDR3 is TGTGCCAGCAGTTTGACCGGGACAGGGAATGAAAAACTGTTTTTT. The encoded protein is CASSLTGTGNEKLFF.

The chain employs TRBV4-3 and TRBJ2-3; D is perhaps TRBD2 (6 bases). The V end lost 0 bases, the J end lost 2 bases, and 9 bases lay between the germline ends. The V gene's germline CDR1 is LGHNA and CDR2 YSLEER. The CDR3 loop spans 15 amino acids. The CDR3: CASSQDRGTTDTQYF. The DNA of the CDR3 is TGCGCCAGCAGCCAAGACCGGGGGACCACAGATACGCAGTATTTT.

This clonotype is a singleton in its sample. The rearrangement links TRBV12-3 or TRBV12-4 to TRBJ2-1, with 8 bases that match TRBD2. This CDR3 is 14 amino acids long. J gave up 7 bases and V 6 bases, and 8 bases lay outside the gene matches. Here the CDR3 DNA reads TGTGCCAGCAGCCCCGGGGGGGCTTGGAATGAGCAGTTCTTC. Its translation: CASSPGGAWNEQFF.

The chain links TRBV9 to TRBJ1-2; D is uncertain. The germline gives CDR1 SGDLS, CDR2 YYNGEE. V gave up 4 bases and J gave up 8 bases, with 18 bases separating them. This CDR3 spans 14 amino acids. CDR3 sequence: CASSTPYAAAGYTF. Here the CDR3 DNA reads TGTGCCAGCAGCACCCCGTATGCGGCCGCAGGCTACACCTTC.

This clonotype showed up just once. V and J are TRBV18 and TRBJ1-4, with 9 bases lining up with TRBD1. With 1 base clipped from V and 12 bases from J, the junction kept 9 bases outside the gene matches. This CDR3 has 15 residues. Looked up from germline, CDR1 is KGHSH and CDR2 is LQKENI. The CDR3 spells CASSPQGTGTTELFF. The CDR3 DNA is TGTGCCAGCTCACCACAAGGGACAGGGACCACAGAACTGTTTTTT.

The V call is TRBV5-1, the J call TRBJ2-7; D perhaps matches TRBD1 (6 bases). This CDR3 has 14 residues. CDR1 is SGHRS and CDR2 is YFSETQ in the germline V gene. The V and J ends lost 7 bases and 6 bases respectively, with 20 bases between them. DNA for the CDR3: TGCGCCAGCGGTGATGTGTTACAGGGATCCGAGCAGTACTTC. Translated: CASGDVLQGSEQYF.

The rearrangement uses TRBV12-3 or TRBV12-4 and TRBJ1-1; 10 nucleotides align to TRBD1. The CDR3 runs 16 residues. J gave up 2 bases and V 5 bases, and 8 bases lay outside the gene matches. The CDR3 spells CASSPQTGGANTEAFF. CDR3 DNA sequence: TGTGCCAGCAGTCCGCAGACAGGGGGCGCAAACACTGAAGCTTTCTTT.

The chain joins TRBV20-1 to TRBJ1-5; 9 bases are a match to TRBD1. There are 14 residues in the CDR3. Germline V gene sequence: CDR1 DFQATT, CDR2 SNEGSKA (reference sequence). J lost 6 bases, V lost 2 bases, and 5 bases had no gene match. The CDR3 region is CSARPDRGGQPQHF. Here the CDR3 DNA reads TGCAGTGCTAGACCGGACAGGGGCGGTCAGCCCCAGCATTTT.

The chain employs TRBV30 and TRBJ1-1, with TRBD1 as a possible D gene (5 bases). Germline lookup yields CDR1 GTSNPN and CDR2 SVGIG (reference sequence). CDR3 size: 15 residues. Trimming left V 3 bases short and J 0 bases short, with 14 bases between. In DNA form, the CDR3 reads TGTGCCTGGAGCCTAAGGGGACGGCTGAACACTGAAGCTTTCTTT. Translating gives CAWSLRGRLNTEAFF.

This clonotype was seen once. This sequence joins TRBV29-1 and TRBJ1-3; D possibly corresponds to TRBD1 (5 bases). The CDR3 runs 13 residues. Germline V gives CDR1 SQVTM, CDR2 ANQGSEA. V lost 7 bases and J lost 4, with 14 bases in between. The CDR3 nucleotides are TGCAGCGGCACGGGGGAGGCGGGAAACACCATATATTTT. This sequence encodes CSGTGEAGNTIYF. Based on the CDR3 plus reference TRBV29-1 and TRBJ1-3, the full variable domain is SAVISQKPSRDICQRGTSLTIQCQVDSQVTMMFWYRQQPGQSLTLIATANQGSEATYESGFVIDKFPISRPNLTFSTLTVSNMSPEDSSIYLCSGTGEAGNTIYFGEGSWLTVV.

The J gene is TRBJ1-5, the V gene TRBV19, with 7 bases that match TRBD1. Trimming removed 2 bases from V and 4 bases from J; junction bases left unmatched: 11. Per germline, CDR1 LNHDA and CDR2 SQIVND (reference sequence). The CDR3 consists of 17 residues. CDR3 protein: CASSIQGVFRVNQPQHF. The CDR3 coding sequence is TGTGCCAGTAGTATACAGGGGGTCTTTCGGGTGAATCAGCCCCAGCATTTT. Looking up the rest from reference TRBV19 and TRBJ1-5 gives the full variable domain: DGGITQSPKYLFRKEGQNVTLSCEQNLNHDAMYWYRQDPGQGLRLIYYSQIVNDFQKGDIAEGYSVSREKKESFPLTVTSAQKNPTAFYLCASSIQGVFRVNQPQHFGDGTRLSIL.

In DNA form, the CDR3 reads TGCGCCAGCAGCGAAAACTCCGGAGGGAATTTATACGAGCAGTACTTC. Amino acids: CASSENSGGNLYEQYF. V is TRBV5-1 and J is TRBJ2-7; a weak D match, TRBD2 (6 bases). This CDR3 has 16 amino acids. V was pared by 4 bases and J by 4 bases, with 21 bases between. Germline lookup yields CDR1 SGHRS and CDR2 YFSETQ.

This clonotype came up once. This sequence joins TRBV20-1 and TRBJ1-6, with D perhaps TRBD1 (6 bases). CDR1 is DFQATT and CDR2 is SNEGSKA in the germline V gene (reference sequence). This CDR3 is built from 14 residues. With 5 bases removed from V and 8 bases from J, the gap between germline ends came to 16 bases. This CDR3 reads CSAPPRTEDSPLHF. DNA for the CDR3: TGCAGTGCTCCACCCCGGACAGAAGATTCACCCCTCCACTTT.